This T cell receptor (beta chain) comes out of a study of Graves' ophthalmopathy and Graves' hyperthyroidism. Findings and limits, study-wide: For predicting ophthalmopathy progression, the model had 60% to 71% sensitivity and around 72% specificity. Blood also harbored most expanded thyroid clonotypes above 0.001 frequency.

A duration under 3 months, NOSPECS ≥4, CAS ≥3 and moderate-to-severe activity characterized the donors with ophthalmopathy. Patients with other autoimmune diseases, uncontrolled infections, pregnancy or lactation were excluded. Many counts were recorded for this clonotype. Its antigen remains unidentified. Germline V gene data show CDR1 as MGHDK and CDR2 as SYGVNS. CDR3 length equals 16 residues. V was pared by 1 base and J by 0 bases, with 10 bases between. CDR3 regions of TCR beta were amplified from RNA transcripts. The library came from an HTBI-primed first-round RT-PCR and a second-round multiplex PCR. One entry per CDR3 protein results from TCRdb running MiXCR on the multiplex PCR reads. Of around 40,000 distinct CDR3 sequences in the sample, over 40% were seen once.

The TCR was taken from an adult man with Graves' ophthalmopathy. J is TRBJ2-4 and V is TRBV25-1, with D hard to call. Material for sequencing was peripheral blood. The CDR3 region has the DNA TGTGCCAGCAGTGAATTTGGGCCACTAGCCAAAAACATTCAGTACTTC. Residues: CASSEFGPLAKNIQYF.